Below are 19 T cell receptor beta chains sequenced from a single sample in a study of blood T cell repertoires in COVID-19. The method was immunoSEQ multiplex PCR; TCRdb's version includes in-frame clones alone and lacks a portion of them. The table includes some 40,000 clones, approximately 83% detected once. Material: peripheral blood. These receptor sequences come from a man aged 40-49 years with active COVID-19.

J is TRBJ2-3 and V is TRBV7-9; a weak D match, TRBD1 (6 bases). V was pared by 5 bases and J by 5 bases, with 17 bases between. Germline lookup yields CDR1 SEHNR and CDR2 FQNEAQ (reference sequence). The CDR3 covers 15 residues. CDR3 sequence reads: CASSEEPGAVDTQYF. CDR3 sequence (DNA): TGTGCCAGCAGCGAAGAGCCAGGGGCCGTAGATACGCAGTATTTT. The full variable domain, its missing parts supplied by reference TRBV7-9 and TRBJ2-3, is DTGVSQNPRHKITKRGQNVTFRCDPISEHNRLYWYRQTLGQGPEFLTYFQNEAQLEKSRLLSDRFSAERPKGSFSTLEIQRTEQGDSAMYLCASSEEPGAVDTQYFGPGTRLTVL.

The V call is TRBV5-4, the J call TRBJ2-1; 7 positions match TRBD1. The CDR3 runs 13 residues. Germline CDR1 reads SGHNT; CDR2 reads YYREEE (reference sequence). V lost 3 bases, J lost 4 bases, and 1 base stayed unmatched. CDR3 nucleotide sequence: TGTGCCAGCAGCTCACAGGGGTACAATGAGCAGTTCTTC. Translation gives CASSSQGYNEQFF. Together with reference TRBV5-4 and TRBJ2-1, the CDR3 gives the full variable domain: ETGVTQSPTHLIKTRGQQVTLRCSSQSGHNTVSWYQQALGQGPQFIFQYYREEENGRGNFPPRFSGLQFPNYSSELNVNALELDDSALYLCASSSQGYNEQFFGPGTRLTVL.

The genes are TRBV6-1 and TRBJ2-3; 8 nucleotides agree with TRBD1. CDR3 size: 15 residues. The V segment lost 3 bases and the J segment 1 base; nucleotides outside the gene matches: 3. Germline V CDR1 and CDR2: MNHNS, SASEGT. CDR3 sequence reads: CASSDPGQGTDTQYF. Here the CDR3 DNA reads TGTGCCAGCAGTGACCCGGGACAGGGCACAGATACGCAGTATTTT.

The chain carries TRBV5-4 and TRBJ2-7; 9 nucleotides match TRBD1. Germline trimming cut 4 bases from V and 4 bases from J; bases unmatched to any gene: 6. This CDR3 comprises 14 residues. Per the germline V gene, CDR1 is SGHNT and CDR2 is YYREEE (reference sequence). CDR3: CASSRTGGGYEQYF. The CDR3 nucleotides are TGTGCCAGCAGCCGAACAGGGGGCGGATACGAGCAGTACTTC. Full variable domain (rest looked up from reference TRBV5-4 and TRBJ2-7): ETGVTQSPTHLIKTRGQQVTLRCSSQSGHNTVSWYQQALGQGPQFIFQYYREEENGRGNFPPRFSGLQFPNYSSELNVNALELDDSALYLCASSRTGGGYEQYFGPGTRLTVT.

A remark on this clone: Compared with germline, one end of the junction differs, possibly owing to a read error. The chain couples TRBV10-3 to TRBJ1-2; perhaps TRBD1 as D (6 bases). This CDR3 has 15 amino acids. Per the germline V gene, CDR1 is ENHRY and CDR2 is SYGVKD. CDR3 DNA: TGTGCCATCACTCCTTCCGACAGGATAAACTCTGGCTACACCTTC. This translates into CAITPSDRINSGYTF.

The CDR3 nucleotides are TGTGCCAGCAGCCTCCAGGGGGGCACTGAAGCTTTCTTT. Translation gives CASSLQGGTEAFF. The chain carries TRBV5-5 and TRBJ1-1, with TRBD1 matching 7 bases. Unmatched junction bases numbered 4, after V lost 4 bases and J lost 4 bases. Germline CDR1 SGHKS, CDR2 YYEKEE (reference sequence). The CDR3 has 13 residues. The full variable domain, with the rest looked up from reference TRBV5-5 and TRBJ1-1, is DAGVTQSPTHLIKTRGQQVTLRCSPISGHKSVSWYQQVLGQGPQFIFQYYEKEERGRGNFPDRFSARQFPNYSSELNVNALLLGDSALYLCASSLQGGTEAFFGQGTRLTVV.

The rearrangement joins TRBV5-1 to TRBJ2-7, with D possibly TRBD1 on 6 matching bases. Germline CDR1 reads SGHRS; CDR2 reads YFSETQ. V gave up 4 bases and J gave up 1 base, with 9 bases separating them. The CDR3 runs 13 residues. Here the CDR3 reads CASSLGQSYEQYF. In nucleotides, the CDR3 is TGCGCCAGCAGCCTCGGACAGTCCTACGAGCAGTACTTC.

The chain uses TRBV5-1 and TRBJ1-1; the match to TRBD1 covers 7 bases. Germline lookup yields CDR1 SGHRS and CDR2 YFSETQ. The CDR3 consists of 15 residues. J was trimmed by 5 bases and V by 4 bases; bases with no gene match: 11. As DNA, the CDR3 is TGCGCCAGCAGCCCCTGGGACAGTCAGAGGACTGAAGCTTTCTTT. Its protein product is CASSPWDSQRTEAFF.

The V gene is TRBV11-2, the J gene TRBJ2-3; the match to TRBD2 covers 8 bases. Germline V gene data show CDR1 as SGHAT and CDR2 as FQNNGV. V lost 7 bases to trimming and J lost 1 base; unmatched junction nucleotides: 4. CDR3 size: 14 residues. DNA for the CDR3: TGTGCCAGCACCCTGACTAGCGGCACAGATACGCAGTATTTT. Translation: CASTLTSGTDTQYF.

The V and J genes are TRBV3-1 (or the pseudogene TRBV3-2) and TRBJ2-7; possible D gene TRBD1, 6 bases. From germline, CDR1 is LGHDT and CDR2 YNNKEL (reference sequence). Trimming took off 4 bases at V and 3 bases at J, with 19 bases between the two ends. The CDR3 runs to 16 residues. The chain's CDR3 is CASSRPGAPGGYEQYF. The CDR3 DNA sequence: TGTGCCAGCAGCCGCCCAGGGGCCCCAGGCGGCTACGAGCAGTACTTC.

This chain connects TRBV19 to TRBJ1-5; a weak D match, TRBD1 (6 bases). Trimming took off 5 bases at V and 3 bases at J, with 17 bases between the two ends. The length of the CDR3 is 16 residues. Germline-derived CDR1 and CDR2 are LNHDA and SQIVND (reference sequence). Here the CDR3 reads CASSQKTGSDNQPQHF. DNA of the CDR3: TGTGCCAGTAGTCAAAAAACAGGGTCGGACAATCAGCCCCAGCATTTT.

This sequence joins TRBV3-1 (or the pseudogene TRBV3-2) and TRBJ2-3; the D gene is possibly TRBD2 (6 bases). This CDR3 spans 15 amino acids. Germline CDR1 and CDR2: LGHDT and YNNKEL (reference sequence). Trimming cost V 6 bases and J 1 base, with 14 bases left between them. CDR3 nucleotides: TGTGCCAGCAGGTTGACTAGTGGGGGCACAGATACGCAGTATTTT. This sequence encodes CASRLTSGGTDTQYF.

J is TRBJ1-2 and V is TRBV7-9; D is ambiguous. V was trimmed by 7 bases and J by 5 bases, leaving 8 bases between them. This CDR3 region has 11 residues. CDR1 SEHNR and CDR2 FQNEAQ come from the germline V gene (reference sequence). The CDR3 nucleotides are TGTGCCAGCACCGGAGATTATGGCTACACCTTC. Translating gives CASTGDYGYTF.

The V and J genes are TRBV28 and TRBJ1-2, with 8 nucleotides matching TRBD1. The CDR3 loop spans 16 amino acids. Losses at the gene ends were 3 bases for V and 3 bases for J; bases not matched to a gene: 9. Germline V gene sequence: CDR1 MDHEN, CDR2 SYDVKM. CDR3 loop: CASSFWLDRVYYGYTF. The CDR3 nucleotides are TGTGCCAGCAGTTTTTGGCTGGACAGGGTGTACTATGGCTACACCTTC.

This rearrangement joins TRBV7-6 to TRBJ1-3, with 7 bases aligning to TRBD1. Germline V lookup: CDR1 SGHVS, CDR2 FNYEAQ. The CDR3 covers 16 residues. J was trimmed by 8 bases and V by 1 base; bases with no gene match: 11. CDR3 protein: CASSLVFQGEGDTIYF. CDR3 DNA: TGTGCCAGCAGCTTAGTTTTTCAGGGGGAAGGAGACACCATATATTTT.

The chain carries TRBV12-3 or TRBV12-4 and TRBJ2-1; a possible D gene is TRBD1 (7 bases). The CDR3 is made up of 13 amino acids. Trimming pared 8 bases from V and 6 bases from J, leaving 14 bases between. Here the CDR3 DNA reads TGTGCCAGCCGGGAGACAGGGCCCAATGAGCAGTTCTTC. Translation: CASRETGPNEQFF.

V usage is TRBV25-1 and J usage is TRBJ2-3; 7 bases map to TRBD1. CDR3 length equals 16 residues. The germline gives CDR1 MGHDK, CDR2 SYGVNS. Germline trimming cut 3 bases from V and 2 bases from J; bases unmatched to any gene: 8. The CDR3 sequence: CASSETAGTVTDTQYF. DNA for the CDR3: TGTGCCAGCAGTGAGACGGCCGGGACAGTCACAGATACGCAGTATTTT.

The chain links TRBV6-6 to TRBJ2-1; 9 bases are shared with TRBD1. Per the germline V gene, CDR1 is MNHNY and CDR2 is SVGAGI (reference sequence). The ends lost 0 bases at V and 5 bases at J; junction bases unmatched: 2. This CDR3 region has 15 residues. The CDR3 DNA sequence: TGTGCCAGCAGTTACTCTGGGACAGGGAACAATGAGCAGTTCTTC. Translation gives CASSYSGTGNNEQFF.

The table lists this clone with a count of one. The V call is TRBV4-2, the J call TRBJ2-7; TRBD2 agrees at 11 bases. The CDR3 is 17 amino acids. Germline V gene data show CDR1 as LGHNA and CDR2 as YNFKEQ. Trimming took 0 bases from V and 6 from J; bases not matched to a gene: 10. CDR3 DNA sequence: TGTGCCAGCAGCCAAGATTGGGGTCCACTAGCGGGAGCCGAGCAGTACTTC. Encoded protein: CASSQDWGPLAGAEQYF.